Reported below is one T cell receptor (beta chain). The V gene's germline CDR1 is SNHLY and CDR2 FYNNEI. V shed 1 base and J 2 bases; nucleotides not matched to a gene: 2. The CDR3 covers 14 residues. Both TCR beta VDJ combination and CDR3 sequence profiling were carried out. Genomic DNA was the template for this profiling. TCRdb ran MiXCR on the reads and lists one entry per CDR3 protein. The data contain 100,000 to 150,000 distinct CDR3 sequences, around 50% of them singletons. The data belong to a study of CD8+CD57+ T cells in acquired aplastic anemia. The source is a human donor in good health, serving as a control. The chain employs TRBV2 and TRBJ2-7; 7 bases align to TRBD1. Sequencing was done on a sample of sorted CD4+, CD8+, or CD8+CD57+ T cells (not recorded which) from PBMCs. The CDR3 reads CASSEVGQAYEQYF. DNA of the CDR3: TGTGCCAGCAGTGAAGTCGGACAGGCCTACGAGCAGTACTTC.